The 30 T cell receptor beta chains presented below share a single source sample, sequenced in a study of T-cell reconstitution after alpha-beta-depleted transplantation in children. A TCRbeta library incorporating unique molecular identifiers was prepared. MiXCR, run by TCRdb on the PCR reads, gives a single entry per CDR3 protein. This table holds roughly 220,000 distinct CDR3 sequences, about 8.7% found once. Sample: PBMCs, mostly from graft donor cells, taken 360 days after TCRalphabeta/CD19-depleted stem cell transplant. Receptors originate from a male patient aged 2 to 9 who had a stem cell transplant for acute myeloid leukemia, so the T cells may come from the graft donor.

The gene calls are TRBV7-9 and TRBJ1-2; TRBD1 aligns across 7 bases. The germline V gene has CDR1 SEHNR and CDR2 FQNEAQ (reference sequence). V lost 5 bases, J lost 0 bases, and 3 bases stayed unmatched. The CDR3 consists of 14 residues. CDR3 loop: CASSHQGANYGYTF. CDR3 DNA sequence: TGTGCCAGCAGCCACCAGGGGGCTAACTATGGCTACACCTTC.

The chain links TRBV29-1 to TRBJ2-7, with 10 bases lining up with TRBD2. J gave up 5 bases and V 6 bases, and 10 bases lay outside the gene matches. Germline lookup yields CDR1 SQVTM and CDR2 ANQGSEA. The length of the CDR3 is 14 residues. CDR3 residues: CSVLSGRAFDEQYF. The CDR3 DNA reads TGCAGCGTGCTAAGCGGGAGGGCGTTCGACGAGCAGTACTTC.

This clonotype has only a few counts. J is TRBJ1-2 and V is TRBV27, with D possibly TRBD1 on 5 matching bases. Germline CDR1 is MNHEY and CDR2 is SMNVEV (reference sequence). This CDR3 comprises 13 residues. Trimming pared 10 bases from V and 3 bases from J, leaving 15 bases between. DNA of the CDR3: TGTGCCACCCATGGGGGGGACCACTATGGCTACACCTTC. Translating it yields CATHGGDHYGYTF.

This clonotype was seen at least ten times. The chain carries TRBV10-2 and TRBJ2-5; 11 positions match TRBD2. The length of the CDR3 is 16 residues. Trimming removed 2 bases from V and 0 bases from J; junction bases left unmatched: 2. Looked up from germline, CDR1 is WSHSY and CDR2 is SAAADI. The CDR3 DNA reads TGCGCCAGCAGTGAGATTAGCGGGGGGGACCAAGAGACCCAGTACTTC. Translating it yields CASSEISGGDQETQYF.

This clonotype was seen more than once but under ten times. The J gene is TRBJ2-7, the V gene TRBV20-1; either TRBD1 or TRBD2 may supply D (5 bases each). The CDR3 extends over 14 amino acids. Germline CDR1 reads DFQATT; CDR2 reads SNEGSKA (reference sequence). The V gene lost 4 bases and the J gene lost 2 bases, with 15 bases spanning the gap. The chain's CDR3 is CSAKRNEGPYEQYF. In DNA, the CDR3 is TGCAGTGCTAAGCGAAACGAGGGGCCCTACGAGCAGTACTTC.

This clonotype was counted between two and nine times. This chain joins TRBV28 and TRBJ2-7; a possible D gene is TRBD1 (7 bases). The CDR3 extends over 15 amino acids. Looked up from germline, CDR1 is MDHEN and CDR2 is SYDVKM. V was pared by 1 base and J by 2 bases, with 12 bases between. In DNA, the CDR3 is TGTGCCAGCAGTTTATTCCGCAGGGGGGCCTACGAGCAGTACTTC. Amino acids: CASSLFRRGAYEQYF.

The genes are TRBV27 and TRBJ2-7; TRBD2 matches 10 bases. Trimming removed 2 bases from V and 3 bases from J; junction bases left unmatched: 7. This CDR3 has 16 amino acids. Per the germline V gene, CDR1 is MNHEY and CDR2 is SMNVEV (reference sequence). DNA for the CDR3: TGTGCCAGCAGTTTACTCCTAGCGGGAGAATACTACGAGCAGTACTTC. Translating gives CASSLLLAGEYYEQYF.

CDR3 sequence: CASSFQGKTYEQYF. As DNA, the CDR3 is TGCGCCAGCAGCTTTCAGGGGAAAACCTACGAGCAGTACTTC. J is TRBJ2-7 and V is TRBV5-1; D is possibly TRBD1 (6 bases). Trimming pared 2 bases from V and 2 bases from J, leaving 11 bases between. The length of the CDR3 is 14 residues. CDR1 and CDR2 from the germline V gene are SGHRS and YFSETQ.

The table lists this clonotype with many counts. The genes are TRBV3-1 and TRBJ2-3; D ambiguous. CDR1 and CDR2 (germline): LGHDT, YNNKEL (reference sequence). The germline V and J ends were trimmed by 4 bases and 2 bases, with 7 bases remaining between them. The CDR3 covers 13 residues. CDR3 region: CASSRTVTDTQYF. The CDR3 bases are TGTGCCAGCAGCCGAACAGTCACAGATACGCAGTATTTT.

This clonotype was seen a handful of times. The rearrangement joins TRBV12-3 or TRBV12-4 to TRBJ1-4; TRBD1 might be the D (5 bases). Trimming pared 5 bases from V and 6 bases from J, leaving 13 bases between. The CDR3 totals 14 residues. CDR3 nucleotides: TGTGCCAGCAGTCCGGGACCGGCGGATGAAAAACTGTTTTTT. Residues: CASSPGPADEKLFF.

The CDR3 bases are TGTGCCAGCAGCTTAGTAATCCATGAGCAGTTCTTC. Its protein product is CASSLVIHEQFF. The rearrangement links TRBV7-2 to TRBJ2-1; no definite D call. Deletions cut 1 base from V and 8 bases from J, with 6 bases between. Germline V lookup: CDR1 SGHTA, CDR2 FQGNSA. The CDR3 contains 12 residues. Based on the CDR3 plus reference TRBV7-2 and TRBJ2-1, the full variable domain is GAGVSQSPSNKVTEKGKDVELRCDPISGHTALYWYRQSLGQGLEFLIYFQGNSAPDKSGLPSDRFSAERTGGSVSTLTIQRTQQEDSAVYLCASSLVIHEQFFGPGTRLTVL.

This clonotype showed up just a few times. V usage is TRBV15 and J usage is TRBJ2-1; TRBD2 agrees at 8 bases. CDR3 size: 16 residues. V was clipped by 0 bases and J by 6 bases; unmatched bases: 7. The germline gives CDR1 LNHNV, CDR2 YYDKDF (reference sequence). CDR3 nucleotide sequence: TGTGCCACCAGCAGAGACGTCGGCGGGAGGATCAATGAGCAGTTCTTC. Protein sequence: CATSRDVGGRINEQFF.

This clonotype was picked up many times. The gene calls are TRBV21-1 and TRBJ2-7; the table assigns TRBD2, which was not confirmed against the DNA. TRBV21-1 is classified as a pseudogene. This CDR3 comprises 15 residues. CDR3 bases: TGTGCCAGCAATGGGACCCGGGACTCGGGAAACGAGCAGTACGTC. Residues: CASNGTRDSGNEQYV.

In this sample, this clonotype turned up many times. The junction departs from germline at one end; a sequencing error may be responsible. The V gene is TRBV5-1, the J gene TRBJ1-2, with D perhaps TRBD1 (5 bases). The CDR3 is made up of 13 amino acids. Germline V gene data show CDR1 as SGHRS and CDR2 as YFSETQ. CDR3 amino acids: CASSPDKNYGYTF. The DNA for the CDR3 is TGTGCCAGCAGTCCGGACAAGAACTATGGCTACACCTTC.

This clonotype was counted at least ten times. The V call is TRBV29-1, the J call TRBJ1-2, with no clear D. This CDR3 is 14 amino acids long. Between the trimmed V and J ends, which lost 2 bases and 4 bases, there was a span of 14 bases. Germline CDR1 reads SQVTM; CDR2 reads ANQGSEA. The CDR3 DNA follows: TGCAGCGTTGAACCTCCGGAGCTCCCCTATGGCTACACCTTC. It specifies CSVEPPELPYGYTF.

This rearrangement joins TRBV7-3 to TRBJ1-1; 8 bases align to TRBD1. Germline assignment: CDR1 SGHTA and CDR2 FQGTGA. V was clipped by 5 bases and J by 7 bases; unmatched bases: 12. The length of the CDR3 is 15 residues. In nucleotides, the CDR3 is TGTGCCAGCAGCGCCCTGACAGGGGTTAAAGGTGAAGCTTTCTTT. As protein: CASSALTGVKGEAFF.

At least ten counts were recorded for this clonotype. The CDR3 sequence: CASSLLAGHYNEQFF. In DNA, the CDR3 is TGCGCCAGCAGCTTGCTAGCGGGGCACTACAATGAGCAGTTCTTC. The chain uses TRBV5-1 and TRBJ2-1; the match to TRBD2 covers 9 bases. The CDR3 is 15 amino acids. CDR1 and CDR2 from the germline V gene are SGHRS and YFSETQ. V trimming: 1 base; J trimming: 3 bases; junction bases outside the gene matches: 2.

At least ten counts were recorded for this clonotype. V is TRBV5-1 and J is TRBJ2-3; tentative D call: TRBD2 (5 bases). Trimming removed 1 base from V and 5 bases from J, with 14 bases in between. Germline V gene sequence: CDR1 SGHRS, CDR2 YFSETQ. The CDR3 totals 15 residues. CDR3 in amino acids: CASSLTRGLLDTQYF. The CDR3 bases are TGCGCCAGCAGCTTGACCCGAGGACTCCTAGATACGCAGTATTTT.

This clonotype turned up a few times. This sequence joins TRBV7-3 and TRBJ2-6, with TRBD2 matching 9 bases. Looked up from germline, CDR1 is SGHTA and CDR2 is FQGTGA. With 0 bases clipped from V and 0 bases from J, the junction kept 6 bases outside the gene matches. CDR3 length: 19 residues. This chain's CDR3 is CASSLTATSGVSGANVLTF. Written as DNA, the CDR3 is TGTGCCAGCAGCTTAACTGCGACTAGCGGAGTCTCTGGGGCCAACGTCCTGACTTTC.

This clonotype occurred a few times. The rearrangement links TRBV20-1 to TRBJ2-7; no definite D call. This CDR3 region has 15 residues. Trimming left V 6 bases short and J 4 bases short, with 22 bases between. CDR1 is DFQATT, CDR2 SNEGSKA, per germline (reference sequence). For the CDR3, the DNA is TGCAGTGCCAACCCCGCTCAGGCAATGGGATACGAGCAGTACTTC. It is translated as CSANPAQAMGYEQYF.

This clonotype was detected a few times. The V and J genes are TRBV12-3 or TRBV12-4 and TRBJ2-7; 8 bases line up with TRBD1. V dropped 6 bases and J dropped 4; count of bases not matched to a gene: 8. The CDR3 is 14 amino acids. The CDR3 nucleotides are TGTGCCAGCAGCAGTATGACAGGGGCGTACGAGCAGTACTTC. Translation gives CASSSMTGAYEQYF.

This clonotype was observed a handful of times. The CDR3, as DNA: TGCGCCAGCAGCCAATATCTAGCGGGAGGCAAAGAGACCCAGTACTTC. It specifies CASSQYLAGGKETQYF. This sequence joins TRBV4-3 and TRBJ2-5; TRBD2 matches at 11 bases. Germline-derived CDR1 and CDR2 are LGHNA and YSLEER. With 2 bases clipped from V and 3 bases from J, the junction kept 5 bases outside the gene matches. This CDR3 comprises 16 residues.

This clonotype was observed a handful of times. This sequence joins TRBV20-1 and TRBJ1-6; possible D gene TRBD1, 5 bases. The CDR3 is made up of 15 amino acids. CDR1 is DFQATT and CDR2 is SNEGSKA in the germline V gene (reference sequence). Trimming pared 3 bases from V and 7 bases from J, leaving 16 bases between. The chain's CDR3 is CSASLSQGVNSPLHF. The DNA for the CDR3 is TGCAGTGCTAGTCTTTCCCAGGGAGTGAATTCACCCCTCCACTTT.

The V and J genes are TRBV7-3 and TRBJ2-2; no reliable D call. Trimming stripped 0 bases from V and 3 bases from J, with 5 bases between. CDR1 and CDR2 (germline): SGHTA, FQGTGA. This CDR3 is 14 amino acids long. The chain's CDR3 is CASSLTGYTGELFF. CDR3 in DNA: TGTGCCAGCAGCTTAACTGGGTACACCGGGGAGCTGTTTTTT.

This clonotype was observed a few times. V gene TRBV5-6 combines with J gene TRBJ2-3, with 9 bases that match TRBD2. CDR3 length: 19 residues. J gave up 2 bases and V 4 bases, and 17 bases lay outside the gene matches. CDR1 is SGHDT and CDR2 is YYEEEE in the germline V gene. The CDR3, as DNA: TGTGCCAGCAGCACCTACCCGGGACTAGCTAAGCGGGTCACAGATACGCAGTATTTT. It translates to CASSTYPGLAKRVTDTQYF.

This clonotype occurred a few times. The CDR3 is CASSVRGPNTGELFF. The CDR3 bases are TGCGCCAGCAGCGTCAGGGGGCCGAACACCGGGGAGCTGTTTTTT. The chain joins TRBV5-1 to TRBJ2-2; 8 positions match TRBD1. The V and J ends lost 4 bases and 0 bases, in that order; junction bases with no gene match: 2. Germline lookup yields CDR1 SGHRS and CDR2 YFSETQ. The CDR3 extends over 15 amino acids.

V is TRBV12-3 or TRBV12-4 and J is TRBJ1-4, with a possible D match to TRBD1 (5 bases). This CDR3 region has 15 residues. V was pared by 3 bases and J by 5 bases, with 13 bases between. The CDR3 DNA is TGTGCCAGCAGTTTGTGGGGGACGGACAATGAAAAACTGTTTTTT. It specifies CASSLWGTDNEKLFF.

This clonotype showed up just a few times. The chain has TRBV11-2 and TRBJ2-1; D is possibly TRBD2 (6 bases). Germline CDR1 reads SGHAT; CDR2 reads FQNNGV. Trimming cost V 4 bases and J 0 bases, with 16 bases left between them. The CDR3 is 17 amino acids. CDR3: CASSSWGSGGSYNEQFF. The CDR3 region has the DNA TGTGCCAGCAGCTCCTGGGGTAGCGGCGGCTCCTACAATGAGCAGTTCTTC.

This clonotype came up many times. V and J are TRBV15 and TRBJ1-2; D gene unclear. The germline gives CDR1 LNHNV, CDR2 YYDKDF (reference sequence). The CDR3 extends over 14 amino acids. The V end was cut by 0 bases, the J end by 4 bases, with 9 bases between. CDR3 loop: CATSRDRGGYGYTF. CDR3 DNA sequence: TGTGCCACCAGCAGAGATCGGGGAGGCTATGGCTACACCTTC. The full variable domain, in which reference TRBV15 and TRBJ1-2 provide the parts outside the CDR3, is DAMVIQNPRYQVTQFGKPVTLSCSQTLNHNVMYWYQQKSSQAPKLLFHYYDKDFNNEADTPDNFQSRRPNTSFCFLDIRSPGLGDTAMYLCATSRDRGGYGYTFGSGTRLTVV.

This clonotype was observed many times. This chain connects TRBV5-1 to TRBJ2-1, with TRBD2 matching 10 bases. This CDR3 region has 14 residues. V shed 4 bases and J 5 bases; nucleotides not matched to a gene: 3. The V gene's germline CDR1 is SGHRS and CDR2 YFSETQ. CDR3 region: CASSSGGADNEQFF. CDR3 sequence (DNA): TGCGCCAGCAGCAGCGGGGGGGCCGACAATGAGCAGTTCTTC.